The 5 T cell receptor beta chains below come from one sample, sequenced in a study of cytomegalovirus exposure and HLA in healthy donors. Primers included in the PCR were 60 Vbeta and 13 Jbeta primers. Generated by immunoSEQ multiplex PCR, the TCRdb table keeps only in-frame clones and is missing some. The top ten clones hold 11% to 15% of a sample with 180,000 or so clones, 75% to 80% of them seen once. The sequenced material came from PBMCs. All receptors derive from a man aged 50-60 years in good health and CMV-seropositive.

This chain joins TRBV7-6 and TRBJ2-5; D is undetermined. The assigned J gene may be wrong: the sequence end matches TRBJ2-7 better. The CDR3 contains 16 residues. Germline V gene data show CDR1 as SGHVS and CDR2 as FNYEAQ. The CDR3 protein is CASSFAEPTFSYEQYF. Written as DNA, the CDR3 is TGTGCCAGCAGCTTTGCCGAACCGACTTTCTCCTACGAGCAGTACTTC.

The rearrangement links TRBV6-4 to TRBJ1-2; D is undetermined. The CDR3 extends over 15 amino acids. Germline CDR1 and CDR2: MRHNA and SNTAGT. V gave up 4 bases and J gave up 5 bases, with 17 bases separating them. This chain's CDR3 is CASSAQAGFGYGYTF. The CDR3 coding sequence is TGTGCCAGCAGTGCCCAGGCAGGATTTGGATATGGCTACACCTTC.

The rearrangement joins TRBV7-8 to TRBJ2-2; 7 bases match TRBD1. The V segment lost 1 base and the J segment 5 bases; nucleotides outside the gene matches: 7. The CDR3 loop spans 16 amino acids. In germline, CDR1 is SGHVS, CDR2 FQNEAQ. The CDR3 nucleotides read TGTGCCAGCAGCTTAGGGCACAACAGGGGAACCGGGGAGCTGTTTTTT. Its translation: CASSLGHNRGTGELFF.

This clone was picked up a small number of times. The chain recombines TRBV18 with TRBJ2-1; D unresolved. This CDR3 has 14 amino acids. Trimming shortened V by 3 bases and J by 8 bases, and 14 bases separated the two germline ends. The germline V gene has CDR1 KGHSH and CDR2 LQKENI. The CDR3 DNA sequence: TGTGCCAGCTCACCCACCCAGGCAAAGGATGAGCAGTTCTTC. This sequence encodes CASSPTQAKDEQFF.

The rearrangement joins TRBV7-2 to TRBJ1-2; TRBD1 might be the D (5 bases). Trimming took off 0 bases at V and 1 base at J, with 6 bases between the two ends. Germline V lookup: CDR1 SGHTA, CDR2 FQGNSA. This CDR3 spans 14 amino acids. The CDR3 bases are TGTGCCAGCAGCTTAGCGGGACTTAACTATGGCTACACCTTC. As protein: CASSLAGLNYGYTF.